Listed below are T cell receptor beta chains from one sample, sequenced in a study of cytomegalovirus exposure and HLA in healthy donors. Repertoires were generated with immunoSEQ multiplex PCR, while TCRdb's copy carries only in-frame clones and drops some. The sample contains about 89,000 clones, approximately 80% of which appear only once. Sequencing was carried out using PBMCs. Receptors originate from a young man in good health and CMV-seronegative. Both conserved end residues are part of each CDR3. The order of the fields is V gene, J gene, D gene, clone size, CDR3 DNA, CDR3 protein. A D gene is named only where the DNA matches it firmly. Expanded clones are given a class, and other clones once, few, many or no size at all.

TRBV7-9	TRBJ1-4	TRBD1	.	TGTGCCAGTACTCCGGACAGGGGGAACGAAAAACTGTTTTTT	CASTPDRGNEKLFF
TRBV15	TRBJ2-7	TRBD2	.	TGTGCCACCAGCAGAGATGGCGGGGGGGCCTACGAGCAGTACTTC	CATSRDGGGAYEQYF
TRBV5-1	TRBJ1-1	TRBD1	.	TGCGCCAGCAGCCCAGGAGGGGGCCTGGGGGCTGAAGCTTTCTTT	CASSPGGGLGAEAFF
TRBV15	TRBJ1-2	.	.	TGTGCCACCAGCAGTCCCGGACGGGGGATCTATGGCTACACCTTC	CATSSPGRGIYGYTF
TRBV25-1	TRBJ1-3	TRBD1	.	TGTGCCAGCGGCCTCACAGGGGGCAGAAACACCATATATTTT	CASGLTGGRNTIYF
TRBV9	TRBJ1-1	TRBD1	.	TGTGCCAGCAGCGAGAGCTCGAAGACAGGGGCTATAACCACTGAAGCTTTCTTT	CASSESSKTGAITTEAFF
TRBV5-6	TRBJ1-3	.	once	TGTGCCAGCAGCTGGGGCTTGAGTCTAACCACCATATATTTT	CASSWGLSLTTIYF
TRBV6-1	TRBJ1-1	.	few	TGTGCCAGCAGAAGAGGACAAACGAACACTGAAGCTTTCTTT	CASRRGQTNTEAFF
TRBV13	TRBJ2-7	TRBD2	few	TGTGCCAGCAGCTCCCATTCTAGCGGGGAAATTCCCTACGAGCAGTACTTC	CASSSHSSGEIPYEQYF
TRBV7-9	TRBJ2-7	TRBD1	.	TGTGCCAGCAGCTTGCCGGACAGGGAACCCTACGAGCAGTACTTC	CASSLPDREPYEQYF
TRBV2	TRBJ1-1	.	.	TGTGCCAGCAGTGAAAGACAGGCACGGGCTGAAGCTTTCTTT	CASSERQARAEAFF
TRBV5-4	TRBJ1-6	.	.	TGTGCCAGCAGCCTAGTCAATTCACCCCTCCACTTT	CASSLVNSPLHF
TRBV7-2	TRBJ1-6	.	.	TGTGCCAGCAGCCCCGATCAGTCACCCCTCCACTTT	CASSPDQSPLHF
TRBV28	TRBJ2-7	TRBD1	few	TGTGCCAGCAGTTTACCACAGGGGGCGCGTGAGCAGTACTTC	CASSLPQGAREQYF
TRBV6-5	TRBJ1-1	.	.	TGTGCCAGCAGCTGGGGGGGGGCTCTGAACACTGAAGCTTTCTTT	CASSWGGALNTEAFF
TRBV6-5	TRBJ1-5	TRBD1	.	TGTGCCAGCAGCCAGCAGGGGGCGAAAGGGGAGCCCCAGCATTTT	CASSQQGAKGEPQHF
TRBV6-1	TRBJ2-7	TRBD1	.	TGTGCCAGCAGTGAAAAAGGATGGGGACAGTACCACGAGCAGTACTTC	CASSEKGWGQYHEQYF
TRBV2	TRBJ2-7	.	.	TGTGCCAGCGCCCTAGGTCACTCCTCCTACGAGCAGTACTTC	CASALGHSSYEQYF
TRBV18	TRBJ1-1	.	.	TGTGCCAGCTCACCGGGCCAGGGGAAGACTGAAGCTTTCTTT	CASSPGQGKTEAFF
TRBV7-2	TRBJ2-7	.	.	TGTGCCAGCAGCACCTCGAGGGCGGAGCAGTACTTC	CASSTSRAEQYF
TRBV10-3	TRBJ2-3	TRBD2	once	TGTGCCATCAGTGCGACTAGCGGGGGCACAGATACGCAGTATTTT	CAISATSGGTDTQYF
TRBV7-3	TRBJ1-1	.	once	TGTGCCAGCAGCTTACAGATAAACACTGAAGCTTTCTTT	CASSLQINTEAFF
TRBV2	TRBJ1-1	TRBD1	.	TGTGCCAGCAGTGAGCAAGGCCCAGGGGGCACTGAAGCTTTCTTT	CASSEQGPGGTEAFF
TRBV19	TRBJ1-5	.	.	TGTGCCAGTAGTATCTTTCTGGCCACCGACAACAATCAGCCCCAGCATTTT	CASSIFLATDNNQPQHF
TRBV13	TRBJ2-5	.	once	TGTGCCAGCAGCCCGCGGGGAAGACAAGAGACCCAGTACTTC	CASSPRGRQETQYF
TRBV6-6	TRBJ1-1	TRBD1	.	TGTGCCAGCAGTGGGGACAGGGGGAACACTGAAGCTTTCTTT	CASSGDRGNTEAFF
TRBV7-9	TRBJ2-3	.	.	TGTGCCAGCAGCTTACCTCGGGAGCGACTGGATACGCAGTATTTT	CASSLPRERLDTQYF
TRBV6-1	TRBJ1-4	TRBD1	.	TGTGCCAGCAGCCTCCAGGACAGGGGTCGTGAAAAACTGTTTTTT	CASSLQDRGREKLFF
TRBV7-2	TRBJ1-6	TRBD1	once	TGTGCCAGCAGCCCCCCCGGGACAGGGAATAATTCACCCCTCCACTTT	CASSPPGTGNNSPLHF
TRBV19	TRBJ2-3	TRBD1	.	TGTGCCAGTAGTAAGCAGGGGGTAGATACGCAGTATTTT	CASSKQGVDTQYF
TRBV18	TRBJ2-5	TRBD1	.	TGTGCCAGCTCACCGAGGGACAGGAGCCAAGAGACCCAGTACTTC	CASSPRDRSQETQYF
TRBV28	TRBJ2-7	.	.	TGTGCCAGCAGTTTATTAGACAGATACTCCTACGAGCAGTACTTC	CASSLLDRYSYEQYF
TRBV6-1	TRBJ2-1	.	.	TGTGCCAGCGAGACAGGTACCCTATACAATGAGCAGTTCTTC	CASETGTLYNEQFF
TRBV10-3	TRBJ1-3	.	.	TGTGCCTCCGGAGTAACTGGAAACACCATATATTTT	CASGVTGNTIYF
TRBV7-9	TRBJ1-6	.	few	TGTGCCAGCAGCTTCCCCGAGGGTGACGGATCACCCCTCCACTTT	CASSFPEGDGSPLHF
TRBV6-5	TRBJ1-2	.	.	TGTGCCAGCACAGGGGATAGCTATGGCTACACCTTC	CASTGDSYGYTF
TRBV4-2	TRBJ1-5	.	.	TGTGCCAGCAGCCAAGATTGGCAGAGCAATCAGCCCCAGCATTTT	CASSQDWQSNQPQHF
TRBV28	TRBJ1-5	.	.	TGTGCCAGCAGCCTAAATCAGCCCCAGCATTTT	CASSLNQPQHF
TRBV30	TRBJ2-5	TRBD2	.	TGTGCCTCTAATGCGGGGGGCCAAGAGACCCAGTACTTC	CASNAGGQETQYF
TRBV5-6	TRBJ1-1	.	.	TGTGCCAGCAGCCTGGCGGGACAAACGAACACTGAAGCTTTCTTT	CASSLAGQTNTEAFF